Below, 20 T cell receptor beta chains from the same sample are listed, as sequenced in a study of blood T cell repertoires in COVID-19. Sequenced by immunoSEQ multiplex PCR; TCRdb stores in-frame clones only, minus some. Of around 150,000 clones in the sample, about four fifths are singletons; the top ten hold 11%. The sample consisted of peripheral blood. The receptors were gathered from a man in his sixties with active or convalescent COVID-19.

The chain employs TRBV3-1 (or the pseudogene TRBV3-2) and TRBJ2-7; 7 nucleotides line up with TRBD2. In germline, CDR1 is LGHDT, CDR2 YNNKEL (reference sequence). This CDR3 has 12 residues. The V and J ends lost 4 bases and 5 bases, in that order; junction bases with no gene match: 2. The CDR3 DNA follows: TGTGCCAGCAGCCCTAGCGGCCACGAGCAGTACTTC. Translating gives CASSPSGHEQYF.

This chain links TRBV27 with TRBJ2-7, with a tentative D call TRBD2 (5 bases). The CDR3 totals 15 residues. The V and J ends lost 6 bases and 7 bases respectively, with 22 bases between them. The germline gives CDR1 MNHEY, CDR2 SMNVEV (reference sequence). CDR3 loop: CASRGTRSFFGEQYF. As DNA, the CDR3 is TGTGCCAGCAGAGGTACTAGATCTTTTTTCGGGGAGCAGTACTTC.

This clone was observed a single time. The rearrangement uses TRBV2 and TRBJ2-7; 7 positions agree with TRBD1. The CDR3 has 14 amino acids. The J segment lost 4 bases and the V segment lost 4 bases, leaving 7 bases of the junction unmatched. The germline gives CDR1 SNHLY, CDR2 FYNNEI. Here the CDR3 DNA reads TGTGCCAGCAGTGGAGAGAGGGGGCTGTACGAGCAGTACTTC. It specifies CASSGERGLYEQYF.

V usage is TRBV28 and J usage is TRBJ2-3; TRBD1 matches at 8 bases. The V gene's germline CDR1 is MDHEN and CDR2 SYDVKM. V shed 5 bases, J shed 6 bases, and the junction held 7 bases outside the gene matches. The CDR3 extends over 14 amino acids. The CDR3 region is CASSRTGTGDTQYF. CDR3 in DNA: TGTGCCAGCAGTCGGACAGGGACGGGGGATACGCAGTATTTT.

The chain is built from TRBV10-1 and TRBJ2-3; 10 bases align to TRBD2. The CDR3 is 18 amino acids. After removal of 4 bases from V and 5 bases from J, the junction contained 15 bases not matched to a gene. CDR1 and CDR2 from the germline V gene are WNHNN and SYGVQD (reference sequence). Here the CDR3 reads CASSGGLADRRSEDTQYF. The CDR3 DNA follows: TGCGCCAGCAGTGGCGGACTAGCGGACCGGAGGTCCGAAGATACGCAGTATTTT.

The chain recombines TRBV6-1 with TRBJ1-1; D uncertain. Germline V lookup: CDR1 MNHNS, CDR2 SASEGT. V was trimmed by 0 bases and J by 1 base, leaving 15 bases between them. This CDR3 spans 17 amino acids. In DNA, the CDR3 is TGTGCCAGCAGTGAAGCCAGGCTTAGGTACCGGAACACTGAAGCTTTCTTT. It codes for CASSEARLRYRNTEAFF.

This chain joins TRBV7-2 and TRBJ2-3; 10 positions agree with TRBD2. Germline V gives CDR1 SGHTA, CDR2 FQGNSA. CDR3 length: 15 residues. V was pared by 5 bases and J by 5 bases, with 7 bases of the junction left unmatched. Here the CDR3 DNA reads TGTGCCAGCAGCGGGAGCGGGAGGGCCGGAGATACGCAGTATTTT. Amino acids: CASSGSGRAGDTQYF.

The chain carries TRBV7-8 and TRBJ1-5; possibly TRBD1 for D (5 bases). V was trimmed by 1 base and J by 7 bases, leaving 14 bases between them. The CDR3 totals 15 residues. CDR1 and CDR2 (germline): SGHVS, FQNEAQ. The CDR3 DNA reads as TGTGCCAGCAGCTTAGGTAGCGGGGGGAGCCAGCCCCAGCATTTT. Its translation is CASSLGSGGSQPQHF.

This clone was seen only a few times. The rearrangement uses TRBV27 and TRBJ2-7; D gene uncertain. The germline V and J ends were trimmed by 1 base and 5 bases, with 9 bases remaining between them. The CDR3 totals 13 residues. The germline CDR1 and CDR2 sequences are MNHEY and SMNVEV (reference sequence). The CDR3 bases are TGTGCCAGCAGTTTATTGCCTATAAACGAGCAGTACTTC. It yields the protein CASSLLPINEQYF.

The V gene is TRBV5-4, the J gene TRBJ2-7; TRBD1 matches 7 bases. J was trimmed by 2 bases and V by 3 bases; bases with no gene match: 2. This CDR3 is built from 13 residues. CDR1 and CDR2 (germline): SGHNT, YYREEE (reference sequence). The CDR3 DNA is TGTGCCAGCAGCTATGACAGGGCCTACGAGCAGTACTTC. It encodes CASSYDRAYEQYF.

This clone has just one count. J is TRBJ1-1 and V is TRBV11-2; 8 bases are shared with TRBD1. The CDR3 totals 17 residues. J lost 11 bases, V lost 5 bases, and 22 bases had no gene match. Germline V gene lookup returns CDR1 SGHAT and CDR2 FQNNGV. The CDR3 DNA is TGTGCCAGCAGCCGCAGTACGGGACAGGACCCTAGACAAATGGCTTTCTTT. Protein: CASSRSTGQDPRQMAFF.

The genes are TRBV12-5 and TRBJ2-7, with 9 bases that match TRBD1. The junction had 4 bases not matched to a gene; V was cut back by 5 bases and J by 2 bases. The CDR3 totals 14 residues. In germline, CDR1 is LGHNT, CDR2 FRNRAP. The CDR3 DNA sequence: TGTGCTAGTGGTCGGACAGGGGAGACCTACGAGCAGTACTTC. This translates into CASGRTGETYEQYF.

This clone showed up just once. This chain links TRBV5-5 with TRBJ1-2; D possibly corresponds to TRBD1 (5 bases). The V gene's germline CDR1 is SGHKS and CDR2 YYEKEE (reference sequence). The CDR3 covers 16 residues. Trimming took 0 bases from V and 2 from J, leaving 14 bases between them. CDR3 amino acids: CASSLVGGSFNYGYTF. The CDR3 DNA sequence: TGTGCCAGCAGCTTGGTTGGGGGGTCCTTCAACTATGGCTACACCTTC.

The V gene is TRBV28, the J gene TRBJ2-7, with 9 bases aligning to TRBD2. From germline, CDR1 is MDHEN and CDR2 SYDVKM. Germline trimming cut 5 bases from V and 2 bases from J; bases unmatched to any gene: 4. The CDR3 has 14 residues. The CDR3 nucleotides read TGTGCCAGCAGTCCTCTAGCGGGAACCTACGAGCAGTACTTC. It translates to CASSPLAGTYEQYF.

CDR3 coding DNA: TGTGCCAGCAGCTTACAGGGGGCGTTCAATGAGCAGTTCTTC. The encoded protein is CASSLQGAFNEQFF. The J gene is TRBJ2-1, the V gene TRBV5-6; the match to TRBD1 covers 9 bases. Trimming took 2 bases from V and 6 from J; bases not matched to a gene: 3. CDR3 length: 14 residues. The V gene's germline CDR1 is SGHDT and CDR2 YYEEEE.

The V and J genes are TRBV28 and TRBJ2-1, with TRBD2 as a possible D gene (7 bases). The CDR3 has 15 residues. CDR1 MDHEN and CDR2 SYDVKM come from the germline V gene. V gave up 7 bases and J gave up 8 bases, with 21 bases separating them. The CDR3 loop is CASTLSGGGNHEQFF. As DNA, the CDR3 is TGTGCCAGCACCCTAAGTGGGGGGGGCAATCATGAGCAGTTCTTC.

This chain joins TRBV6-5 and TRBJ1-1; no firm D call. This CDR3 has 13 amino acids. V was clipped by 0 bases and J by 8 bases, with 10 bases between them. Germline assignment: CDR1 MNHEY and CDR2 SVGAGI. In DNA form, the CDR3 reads TGTGCCAGCAGTTACTCACGGGAGTTCGAAGCTTTCTTT. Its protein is CASSYSREFEAFF.

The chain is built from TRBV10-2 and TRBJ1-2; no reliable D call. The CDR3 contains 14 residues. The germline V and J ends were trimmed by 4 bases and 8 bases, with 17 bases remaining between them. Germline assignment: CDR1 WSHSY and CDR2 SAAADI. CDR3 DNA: TGCGCCAGCAGTGTGGCGGCGACTTCATCGGGCTACACCTTC. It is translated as CASSVAATSSGYTF.

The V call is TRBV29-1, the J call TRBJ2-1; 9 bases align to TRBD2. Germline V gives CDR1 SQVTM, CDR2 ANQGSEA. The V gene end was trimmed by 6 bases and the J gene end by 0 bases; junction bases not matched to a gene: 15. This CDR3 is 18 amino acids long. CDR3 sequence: CSVPPGGQRGASYNEQFF. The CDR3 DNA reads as TGCAGCGTCCCACCGGGGGGCCAGCGGGGGGCCTCCTACAATGAGCAGTTCTTC.

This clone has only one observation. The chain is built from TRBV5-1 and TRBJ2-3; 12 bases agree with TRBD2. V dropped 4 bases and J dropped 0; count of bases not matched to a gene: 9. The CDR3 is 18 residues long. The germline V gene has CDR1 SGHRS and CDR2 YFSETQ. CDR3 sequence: CASSRSPSGGASTDTQYF. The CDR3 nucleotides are TGCGCCAGCAGCCGCAGCCCTAGCGGGGGGGCTAGCACAGATACGCAGTATTTT.